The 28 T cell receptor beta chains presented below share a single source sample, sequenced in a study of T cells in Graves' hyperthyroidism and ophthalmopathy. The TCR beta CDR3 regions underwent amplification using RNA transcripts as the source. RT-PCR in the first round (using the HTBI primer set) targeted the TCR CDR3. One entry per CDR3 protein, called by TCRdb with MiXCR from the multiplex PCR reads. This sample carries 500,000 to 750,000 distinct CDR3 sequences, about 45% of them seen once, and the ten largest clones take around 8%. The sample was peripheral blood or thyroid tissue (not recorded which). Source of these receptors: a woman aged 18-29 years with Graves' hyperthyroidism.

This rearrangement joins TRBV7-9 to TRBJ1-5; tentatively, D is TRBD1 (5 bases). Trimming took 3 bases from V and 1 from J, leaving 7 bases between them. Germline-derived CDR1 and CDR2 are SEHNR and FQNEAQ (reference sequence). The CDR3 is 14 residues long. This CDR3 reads CASSLTESNQPQHF. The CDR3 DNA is TGTGCCAGCAGCTTGACAGAAAGCAATCAGCCCCAGCATTTT. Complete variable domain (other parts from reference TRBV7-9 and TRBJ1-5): DTGVSQNPRHKITKRGQNVTFRCDPISEHNRLYWYRQTLGQGPEFLTYFQNEAQLEKSRLLSDRFSAERPKGSFSTLEIQRTEQGDSAMYLCASSLTESNQPQHFGDGTRLSIL.

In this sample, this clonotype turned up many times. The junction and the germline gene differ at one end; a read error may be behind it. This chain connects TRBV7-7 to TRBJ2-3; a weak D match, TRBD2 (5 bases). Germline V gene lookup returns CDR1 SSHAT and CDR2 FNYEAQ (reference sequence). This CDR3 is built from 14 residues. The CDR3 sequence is CASSVGLLTDTQYF. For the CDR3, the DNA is TGTGCTAGCAGCGTTGGACTCCTCACAGATACGCAGTATTTT.

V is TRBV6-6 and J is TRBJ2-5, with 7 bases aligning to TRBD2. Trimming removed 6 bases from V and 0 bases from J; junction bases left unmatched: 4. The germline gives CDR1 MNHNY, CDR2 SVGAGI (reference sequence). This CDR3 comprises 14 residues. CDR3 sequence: CASRYLADQETQYF. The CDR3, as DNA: TGTGCCAGCAGATACCTAGCGGACCAAGAGACCCAGTACTTC.

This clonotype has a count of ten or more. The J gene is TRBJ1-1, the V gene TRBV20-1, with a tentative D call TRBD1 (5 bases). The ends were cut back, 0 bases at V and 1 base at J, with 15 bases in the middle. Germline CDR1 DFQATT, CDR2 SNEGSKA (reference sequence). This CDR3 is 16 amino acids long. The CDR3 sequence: CSARDGQATGNTEAFF. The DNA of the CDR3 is TGCAGTGCTAGAGATGGCCAAGCTACAGGGAACACTGAAGCTTTCTTT.

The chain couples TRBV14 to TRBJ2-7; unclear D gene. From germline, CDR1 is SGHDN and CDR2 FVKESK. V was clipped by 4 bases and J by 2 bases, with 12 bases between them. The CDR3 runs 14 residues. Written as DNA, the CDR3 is TGTGCCAGCAGCCGACTCGGACCTACCTACGAGCAGTACTTC. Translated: CASSRLGPTYEQYF. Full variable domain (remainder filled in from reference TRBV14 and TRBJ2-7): EAGVTQFPSHSVIEKGQTVTLRCDPISGHDNLYWYRRVMGKEIKFLLHFVKESKQDESGMPNNRFLAERTGGTYSTLKVQPAELEDSGVYFCASSRLGPTYEQYFGPGTRLTVT.

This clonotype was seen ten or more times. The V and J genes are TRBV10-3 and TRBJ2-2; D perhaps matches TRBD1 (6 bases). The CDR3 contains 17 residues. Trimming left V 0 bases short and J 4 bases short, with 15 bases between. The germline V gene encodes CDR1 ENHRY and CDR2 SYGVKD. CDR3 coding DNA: TGTGCCATCAGTGAGTCGGCATTCACAGGGACCACCGGGGAGCTGTTTTTT. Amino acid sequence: CAISESAFTGTTGELFF.

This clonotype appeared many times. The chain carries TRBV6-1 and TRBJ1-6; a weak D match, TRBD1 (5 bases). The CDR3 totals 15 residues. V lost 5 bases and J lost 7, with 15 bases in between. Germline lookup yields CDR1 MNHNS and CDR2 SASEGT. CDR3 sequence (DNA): TGTGCCAGCAGTATTAACGGGGCAGTGAATTCACCCCTCCACTTT. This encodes CASSINGAVNSPLHF.

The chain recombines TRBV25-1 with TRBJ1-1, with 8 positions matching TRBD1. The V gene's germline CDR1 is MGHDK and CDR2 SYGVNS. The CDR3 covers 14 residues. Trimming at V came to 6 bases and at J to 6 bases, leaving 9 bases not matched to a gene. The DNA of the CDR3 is TGTGCCAGCAGAGAGGACAGGGTGAGCCCTGAAGCTTTCTTT. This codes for CASREDRVSPEAFF.

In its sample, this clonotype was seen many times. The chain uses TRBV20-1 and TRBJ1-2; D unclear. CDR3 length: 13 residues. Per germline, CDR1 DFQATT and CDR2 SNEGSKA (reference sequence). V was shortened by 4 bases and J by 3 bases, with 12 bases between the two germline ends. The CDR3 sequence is CSAKGPGHYGYTF. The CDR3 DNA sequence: TGCAGTGCTAAGGGTCCTGGGCACTATGGCTACACCTTC.

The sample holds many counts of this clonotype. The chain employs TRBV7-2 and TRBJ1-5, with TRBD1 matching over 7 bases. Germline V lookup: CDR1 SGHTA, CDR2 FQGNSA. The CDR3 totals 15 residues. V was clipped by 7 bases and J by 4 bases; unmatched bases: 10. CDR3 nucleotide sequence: TGTGCCAGCACCTATCACGAGGGGGCAAATCAGCCCCAGCATTTT. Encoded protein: CASTYHEGANQPQHF.

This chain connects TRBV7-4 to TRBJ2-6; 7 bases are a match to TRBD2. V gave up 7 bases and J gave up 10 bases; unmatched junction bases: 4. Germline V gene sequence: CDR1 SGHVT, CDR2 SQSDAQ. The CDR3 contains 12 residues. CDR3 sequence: CASTGGSNVLTF. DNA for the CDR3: TGTGCCAGCACGGGGGGTTCTAACGTCCTGACTTTC.

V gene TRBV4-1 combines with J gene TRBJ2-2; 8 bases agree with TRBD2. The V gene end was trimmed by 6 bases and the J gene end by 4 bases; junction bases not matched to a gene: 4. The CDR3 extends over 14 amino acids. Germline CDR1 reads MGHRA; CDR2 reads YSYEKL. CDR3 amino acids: CASSWLAGTGELFF. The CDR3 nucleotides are TGCGCCAGCAGTTGGCTAGCGGGCACCGGGGAGCTGTTTTTT.

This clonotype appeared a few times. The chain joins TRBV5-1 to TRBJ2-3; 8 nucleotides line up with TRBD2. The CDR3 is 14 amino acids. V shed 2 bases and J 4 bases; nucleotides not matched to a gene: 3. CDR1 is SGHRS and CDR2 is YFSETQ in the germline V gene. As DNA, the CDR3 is TGCGCCAGCAGCTTTCAAGCGGGAGCAGATACGCAGTATTTT. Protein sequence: CASSFQAGADTQYF.

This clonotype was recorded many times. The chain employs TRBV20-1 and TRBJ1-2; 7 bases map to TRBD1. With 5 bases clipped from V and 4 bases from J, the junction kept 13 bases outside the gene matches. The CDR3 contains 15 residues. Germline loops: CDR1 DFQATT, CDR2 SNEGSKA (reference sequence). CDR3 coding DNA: TGCAGTGCTTCTTCGAGGGAGGGGGCGTTCTATGGCTACACCTTC. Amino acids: CSASSREGAFYGYTF.

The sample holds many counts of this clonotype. CDR3 nucleotides: TGTGCCAGCAGTGAATACCAGGGCGGCTCACCCCTCCACTTT. Protein sequence: CASSEYQGGSPLHF. The chain has TRBV25-1 and TRBJ1-6, with D possibly matching TRBD1 (5 bases). CDR1 MGHDK and CDR2 SYGVNS come from the germline V gene. Trimming pared 0 bases from V and 10 bases from J, leaving 10 bases between. The CDR3 covers 14 residues.

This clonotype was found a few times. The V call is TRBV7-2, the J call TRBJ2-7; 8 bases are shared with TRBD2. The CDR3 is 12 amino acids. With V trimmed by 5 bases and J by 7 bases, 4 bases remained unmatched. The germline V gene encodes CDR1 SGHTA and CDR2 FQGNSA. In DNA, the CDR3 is TGTGCCAGCAGCCAACGGGAGGGGGAGCAGTACTTC. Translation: CASSQREGEQYF.

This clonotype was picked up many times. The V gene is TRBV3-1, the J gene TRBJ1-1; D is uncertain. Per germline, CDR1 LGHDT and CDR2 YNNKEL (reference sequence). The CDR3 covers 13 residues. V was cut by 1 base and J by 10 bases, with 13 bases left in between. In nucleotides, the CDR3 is TGTGCCAGCAGCCAAGTCGGTTTGGCCGGAGCTTTCTTT. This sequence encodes CASSQVGLAGAFF.

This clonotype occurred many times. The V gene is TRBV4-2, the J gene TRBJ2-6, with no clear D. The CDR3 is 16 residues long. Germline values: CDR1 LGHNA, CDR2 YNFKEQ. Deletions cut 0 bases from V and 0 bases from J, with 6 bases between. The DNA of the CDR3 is TGTGCCAGCAGCCAAGAAGGTCCCTCTGGGGCCAACGTCCTGACTTTC. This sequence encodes CASSQEGPSGANVLTF.

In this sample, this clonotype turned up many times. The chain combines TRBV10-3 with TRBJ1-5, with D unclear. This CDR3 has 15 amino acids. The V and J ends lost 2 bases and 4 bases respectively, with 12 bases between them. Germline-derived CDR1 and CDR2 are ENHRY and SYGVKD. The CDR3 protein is CAISERASENQPQHF. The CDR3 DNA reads TGTGCCATCAGTGAGCGGGCCTCAGAAAATCAGCCCCAGCATTTT.

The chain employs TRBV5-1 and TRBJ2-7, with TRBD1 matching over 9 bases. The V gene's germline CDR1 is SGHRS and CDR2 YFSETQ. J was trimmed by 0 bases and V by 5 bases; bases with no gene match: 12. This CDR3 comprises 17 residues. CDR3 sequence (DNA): TGCGCCAGCAGGGGACAGGGATCAGTGGGGGGCTCCTACGAGCAGTACTTC. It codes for CASRGQGSVGGSYEQYF.

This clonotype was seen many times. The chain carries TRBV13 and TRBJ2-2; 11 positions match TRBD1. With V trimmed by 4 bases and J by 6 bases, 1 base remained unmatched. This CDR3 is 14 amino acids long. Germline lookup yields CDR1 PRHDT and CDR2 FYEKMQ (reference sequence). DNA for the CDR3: TGTGCCAGCAGCTCGGGACAGGGGGCCGGGGAGCTGTTTTTT. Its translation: CASSSGQGAGELFF. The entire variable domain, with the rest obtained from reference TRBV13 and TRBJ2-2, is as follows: AAGVIQSPRHLIKEKRETATLKCYPIPRHDTVYWYQQGPGQDPQFLISFYEKMQSDKGSIPDRFSAQQFSDYHSELNMSSLELGDSALYFCASSSGQGAGELFFGEGSRLTVL.

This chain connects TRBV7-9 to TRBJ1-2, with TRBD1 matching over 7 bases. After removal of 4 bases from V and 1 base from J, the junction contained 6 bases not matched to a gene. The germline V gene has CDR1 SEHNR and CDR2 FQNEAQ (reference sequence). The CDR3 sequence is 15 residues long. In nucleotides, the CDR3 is TGTGCCAGCAGCTCTGCCGGACAGGATAACTATGGCTACACCTTC. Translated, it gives CASSSAGQDNYGYTF. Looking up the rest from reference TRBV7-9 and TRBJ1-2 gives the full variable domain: DTGVSQNPRHKITKRGQNVTFRCDPISEHNRLYWYRQTLGQGPEFLTYFQNEAQLEKSRLLSDRFSAERPKGSFSTLEIQRTEQGDSAMYLCASSSAGQDNYGYTFGSGTRLTVV.

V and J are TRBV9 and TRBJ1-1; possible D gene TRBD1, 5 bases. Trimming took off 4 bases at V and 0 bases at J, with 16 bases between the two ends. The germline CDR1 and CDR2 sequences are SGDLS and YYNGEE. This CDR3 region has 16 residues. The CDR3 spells CASSWRAGWMNTEAFF. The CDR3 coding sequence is TGTGCCAGCAGCTGGAGAGCAGGGTGGATGAACACTGAAGCTTTCTTT. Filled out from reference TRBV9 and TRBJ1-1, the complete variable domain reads DSGVTQTPKHLITATGQRVTLRCSPRSGDLSVYWYQQSLDQGLQFLIQYYNGEERAKGNILERFSAQQFPDLHSELNLSSLELGDSALYFCASSWRAGWMNTEAFFGQGTRLTVV.

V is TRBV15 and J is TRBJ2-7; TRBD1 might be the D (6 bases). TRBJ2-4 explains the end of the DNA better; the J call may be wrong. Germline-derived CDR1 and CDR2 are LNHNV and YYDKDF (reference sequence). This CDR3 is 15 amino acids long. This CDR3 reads CATNRDDEPGGIQYF. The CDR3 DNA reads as TGTGCCACCAACAGGGATGACGAGCCAGGTGGCATTCAGTACTTC.

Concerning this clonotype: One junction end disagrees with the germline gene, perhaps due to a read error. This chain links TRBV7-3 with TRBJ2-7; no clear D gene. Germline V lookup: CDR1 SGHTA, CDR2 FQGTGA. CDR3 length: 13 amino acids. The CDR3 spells CASSRSVWYERYF. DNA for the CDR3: TGTGCCAGCAGCCGTTCCGTGTGGTACGAGCGGTACTTC.

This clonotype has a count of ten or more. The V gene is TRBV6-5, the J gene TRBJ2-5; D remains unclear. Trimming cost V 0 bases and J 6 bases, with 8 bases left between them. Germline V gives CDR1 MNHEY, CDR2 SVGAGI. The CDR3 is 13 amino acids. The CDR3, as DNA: TGTGCCAGCAGTTACTCCTCAGAAAAGACCCAGTACTTC. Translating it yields CASSYSSEKTQYF.

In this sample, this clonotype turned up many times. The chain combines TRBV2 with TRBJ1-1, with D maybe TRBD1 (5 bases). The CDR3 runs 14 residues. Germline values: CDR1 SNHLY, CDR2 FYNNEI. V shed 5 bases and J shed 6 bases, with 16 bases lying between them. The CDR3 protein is CASSLGTGRPEAFF. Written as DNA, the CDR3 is TGTGCCAGCAGTCTCGGGACCGGGAGGCCTGAAGCTTTCTTT.

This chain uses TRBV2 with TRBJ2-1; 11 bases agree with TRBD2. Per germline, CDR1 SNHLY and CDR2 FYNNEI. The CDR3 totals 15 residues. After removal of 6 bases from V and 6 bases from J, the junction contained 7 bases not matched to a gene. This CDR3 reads CASSLGLAVFNEQFF. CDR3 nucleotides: TGTGCCAGCAGCCTGGGACTAGCGGTATTCAATGAGCAGTTCTTC.